This TCR beta chain was identified during a study of molecular identifiers for immune sequencing clone quantification. RNA fractions of 10%, 30% or 50% and about 18,000 to 1,000,000 sorted cells were the source of naive CD8 libraries. The authors sorted naive CD8 T cells as CD8+CD4-CCR7+CD45RA+. CDR3 size: 15 residues. From germline, CDR1 is PRHDT and CDR2 FYEKMQ (reference sequence). V trimming: 0 bases; J trimming: 2 bases; junction bases outside the gene matches: 1. This clonotype was found many times. Its antigen is unidentified. Bulk TCR library preparation followed previously described methods with listed TCR primers. TCRdb re-called the PCR reads with MiXCR, one entry per CDR3 protein. The sample carries 50,000 to 70,000 distinct CDR3 sequences, approximately 17% recorded once. General study findings and limits: Clones exceeding 20 RNA copies carried over 98% of effector molecules but under 1% of naive-cell molecules.

The TCR originated in a human donor in good health. Some libraries in this study had Jurkat cell RNA spiked in. The chain carries TRBV13 and TRBJ2-1, with 7 bases aligning to TRBD1. Sequencing used naive CD8+ T cells from blood, with Jurkat cell RNA spiked in. The subset here: FACS-sorted CD8+CD4-CCR7+CD45RA+ naive T cells. CDR3: CASSLGQGPYNEQFF. The CDR3 nucleotides are TGTGCCAGCAGCTTAGGACAGGGGCCCTACAATGAGCAGTTCTTC.